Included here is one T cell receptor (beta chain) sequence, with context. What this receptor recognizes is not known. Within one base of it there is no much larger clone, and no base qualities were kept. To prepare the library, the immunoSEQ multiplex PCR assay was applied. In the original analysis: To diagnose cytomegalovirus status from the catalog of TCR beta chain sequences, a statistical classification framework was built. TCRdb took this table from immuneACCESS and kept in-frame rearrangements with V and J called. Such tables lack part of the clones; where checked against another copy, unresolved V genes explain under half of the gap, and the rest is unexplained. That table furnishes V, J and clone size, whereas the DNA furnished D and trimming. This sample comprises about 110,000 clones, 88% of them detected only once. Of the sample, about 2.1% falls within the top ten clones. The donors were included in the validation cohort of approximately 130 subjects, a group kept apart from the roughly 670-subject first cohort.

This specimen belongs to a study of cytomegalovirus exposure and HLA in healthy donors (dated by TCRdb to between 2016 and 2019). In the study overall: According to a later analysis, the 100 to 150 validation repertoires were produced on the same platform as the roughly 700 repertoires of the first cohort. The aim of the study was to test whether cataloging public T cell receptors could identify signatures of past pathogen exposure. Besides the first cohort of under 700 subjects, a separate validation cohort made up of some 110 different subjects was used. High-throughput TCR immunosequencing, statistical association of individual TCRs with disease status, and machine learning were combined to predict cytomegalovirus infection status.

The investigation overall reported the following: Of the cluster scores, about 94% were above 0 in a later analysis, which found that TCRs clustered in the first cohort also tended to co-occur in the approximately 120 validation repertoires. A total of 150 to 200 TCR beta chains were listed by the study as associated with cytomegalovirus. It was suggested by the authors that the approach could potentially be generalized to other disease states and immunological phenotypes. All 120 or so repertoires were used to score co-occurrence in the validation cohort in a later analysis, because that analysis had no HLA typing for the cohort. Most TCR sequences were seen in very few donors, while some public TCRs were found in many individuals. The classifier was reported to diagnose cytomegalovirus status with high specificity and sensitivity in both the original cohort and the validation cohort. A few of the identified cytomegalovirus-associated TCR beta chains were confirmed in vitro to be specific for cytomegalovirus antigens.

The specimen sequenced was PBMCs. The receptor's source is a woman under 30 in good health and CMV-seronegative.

The DNA reads as follows: TGTGCCTGGGGGCAGACTAGCGGGACCACAGATACGCAGTATTTT. Translated, this gives CAWGQTSGTTDTQYF. Recombination connected TRBV30 to TRBJ2-3; 11 of the junction bases match TRBD2. Sequences GTSNPN (CDR1) and SVGIG (CDR2) are obtained from the germline V gene (reference sequence). V is pruned by 5 bases and J by 2 bases, leaving 6 bases of the junction without a gene match. Inclusive of the bounding cysteine and phenylalanine, the CDR3 is 15 residues long. Solely the CDR3 DNA is kept, with 45 bases framed from the first base.